Presented here are 18 T cell receptor beta chains from one specimen sequenced in a study of patients and donors after allogeneic stem cell transplantation. TCRdb used MiXCR to reprocess the RT-PCR reads, holding one entry per CDR3 protein. The table records about a million distinct CDR3 sequences, over 15% of them present only once. Sequenced input: blood, either unsorted or a sorted T cell fraction (not recorded which). These receptors originate from a human donor who was either an allogeneic HSCT recipient or a stem cell or donor lymphocyte infusion donor (not recorded which). It is not recorded whose cells these are; they may come from a transplant donor.

CDR3: CASSPRERPVTDTQYF. The CDR3 coding sequence is TGTGCCAGCAGTCCTCGTGAGCGGCCGGTAACAGATACGCAGTATTTT. The chain uses TRBV12-3 or TRBV12-4 and TRBJ2-3, with D tentatively TRBD2 (5 bases). The V end was cut by 5 bases, the J end by 3 bases, with 18 bases between. The CDR3 is made up of 16 amino acids.

The V call is TRBV18, the J call TRBJ2-5, with 12 bases that match TRBD2. The germline gives CDR1 KGHSH, CDR2 LQKENI. Unmatched junction bases numbered 5, after V lost 4 bases and J lost 2 bases. CDR3 length equals 16 residues. Written as DNA, the CDR3 is TGTGCCAGCTCACGGTCACTAGCGGGGGGACAAGAGACCCAGTACTTC. Its protein is CASSRSLAGGQETQYF.

J is TRBJ2-2 and V is TRBV4-3, with D unresolved. This CDR3 has 15 residues. V was shortened by 0 bases and J by 4 bases, with 9 bases between the two germline ends. CDR1 is LGHNA and CDR2 is YSLEER in the germline V gene. CDR3 in DNA: TGCGCCAGCAGCCAAGAGTCGGGCGGCACCGGGGAGCTGTTTTTT. Translating it yields CASSQESGGTGELFF.

V gene TRBV24-1 combines with J gene TRBJ2-3, with 8 nucleotides matching TRBD1. V was clipped by 7 bases and J by 3 bases; unmatched bases: 2. The CDR3 loop spans 13 amino acids. The germline V gene encodes CDR1 KGHDR and CDR2 SFDVKD. In DNA form, the CDR3 reads TGTGCCACCAGGACAGGGGCAACAGATACGCAGTATTTT. It specifies CATRTGATDTQYF.

In its sample, this clonotype was seen a few times. One end of the junction does not line up with germline, which may come from a read error. CDR3 DNA: TGTGCCAGCAGCCCCCGAGGGGGTAGCGGGATCGACTTC. Protein sequence: CASSPRGGSGIDF. The chain carries TRBV3-1 and TRBJ2-7; 8 bases map to TRBD2. Germline loops: CDR1 LGHDT, CDR2 YNNKEL (reference sequence). The CDR3 is 13 residues long.

This clonotype was counted between two and nine times. This sequence joins TRBV5-6 and TRBJ2-7, with TRBD1 identical over 10 bases. V was pared by 4 bases and J by 9 bases, with 13 bases of the junction left unmatched. The CDR3 covers 15 residues. CDR1 SGHDT and CDR2 YYEEEE come from the germline V gene. The CDR3, as DNA: TGTGCCAGCAGCGCCGAGACAGGGGGCTACGAAGGGCAGTACTTC. This gives the protein CASSAETGGYEGQYF.

This clonotype was found a few times. Written as DNA, the CDR3 is TGTGCCAGCTCGGGGGGGCGAGGGAACACCGGGGAGCTGTTTTTT. Its translation: CASSGGRGNTGELFF. V gene TRBV12-3 or TRBV12-4 combines with J gene TRBJ2-2, with 8 bases matching TRBD2. The V segment lost 8 bases and the J segment 1 base; nucleotides outside the gene matches: 6. The CDR3 consists of 15 residues.

This clonotype came up once. This rearrangement joins TRBV7-9 to TRBJ2-6; D perhaps matches TRBD2 (6 bases). The CDR3 has 17 amino acids. Germline CDR1 is SEHNR and CDR2 is FQNEAQ (reference sequence). Trimming left V 6 bases short and J 0 bases short, with 15 bases between. CDR3 protein: CASRLGLPSSGANVLTF. Written as DNA, the CDR3 is TGTGCCAGCAGGCTGGGACTCCCAAGCTCTGGGGCCAACGTCCTGACTTTC. Together with reference TRBV7-9 and TRBJ2-6, the CDR3 gives the full variable domain: DTGVSQNPRHKITKRGQNVTFRCDPISEHNRLYWYRQTLGQGPEFLTYFQNEAQLEKSRLLSDRFSAERPKGSFSTLEIQRTEQGDSAMYLCASRLGLPSSGANVLTFGAGSRLTVL.

The genes are TRBV5-1 and TRBJ2-7; the match to TRBD1 covers 8 bases. Germline trimming cut 3 bases from V and 0 bases from J; bases unmatched to any gene: 5. The CDR3 is 15 residues long. CDR1 is SGHRS and CDR2 is YFSETQ in the germline V gene. The CDR3 DNA is TGCGCCAGCAGCTGGTTAACAGGGGGCTCCTACGAGCAGTACTTC. This sequence encodes CASSWLTGGSYEQYF.

The chain combines TRBV20-1 with TRBJ2-3; TRBD1 is a possible D gene (6 bases). Germline V CDR1 and CDR2: DFQATT, SNEGSKA (reference sequence). Trimming removed 6 bases from V and 0 bases from J, with 13 bases in between. CDR3 length: 14 amino acids. CDR3 sequence (DNA): TGCAGTGCCCAGGACAGAACTAGCACAGATACGCAGTATTTT. This translates into CSAQDRTSTDTQYF.

This rearrangement joins TRBV4-2 to TRBJ2-7, with TRBD2 matching 11 bases. This CDR3 is built from 14 residues. Trimming at V came to 3 bases and at J to 4 bases, leaving 2 bases not matched to a gene. CDR1 and CDR2 from the germline V gene are LGHNA and YNFKEQ. The DNA of the CDR3 is TGTGCCAGCAGCCATACTAGCGGGAGTTACGAGCAGTACTTC. Protein: CASSHTSGSYEQYF.

This clonotype has only a few counts. V gene TRBV7-6 combines with J gene TRBJ2-3; a weak D match, TRBD2 (6 bases). Trimming removed 4 bases from V and 0 bases from J, with 11 bases in between. The CDR3 loop spans 15 amino acids. Per the germline V gene, CDR1 is SGHVS and CDR2 is FNYEAQ. This chain's CDR3 is CASSSGTPSTDTQYF. CDR3 sequence (DNA): TGTGCCAGCAGCTCCGGGACTCCAAGCACAGATACGCAGTATTTT.

The gene calls are TRBV7-3 and TRBJ1-1; a weak D match, TRBD1 (6 bases). The CDR3 extends over 13 amino acids. Looked up from germline, CDR1 is SGHTA and CDR2 is FQGTGA. Trimming left V 1 base short and J 8 bases short, with 11 bases between. The CDR3 sequence is CASSLSLGGEAFF. As DNA, the CDR3 is TGTGCCAGCAGCTTAAGTTTGGGGGGCGAAGCTTTCTTT.

The V call is TRBV20-1, the J call TRBJ1-6; D unresolved. Germline V gene sequence: CDR1 DFQATT, CDR2 SNEGSKA (reference sequence). With 2 bases removed from V and 4 bases from J, the gap between germline ends came to 12 bases. This CDR3 contains 15 residues. CDR3 DNA: TGCAGTGCTAGACAGGTGGTTGGGTATAATTCACCCCTCCACTTT. It codes for CSARQVVGYNSPLHF.

This clonotype was observed many times. The chain employs TRBV12-3 or TRBV12-4 and TRBJ2-5, with a possible D match to TRBD1 (6 bases). Trimming stripped 5 bases from V and 0 bases from J, with 7 bases between. The CDR3 has 13 amino acids. The CDR3 spells CASSGQYQETQYF. CDR3 DNA sequence: TGTGCCAGCAGTGGACAGTACCAAGAGACCCAGTACTTC.

This clonotype was seen a few times. J is TRBJ1-1 and V is TRBV10-3, with D perhaps matching TRBD1 (6 bases). Between the trimmed V and J ends, which lost 2 bases and 0 bases, there was a span of 10 bases. CDR1 is ENHRY and CDR2 is SYGVKD in the germline V gene. The CDR3 sequence is 15 residues long. CDR3 coding DNA: TGTGCCATCAGTGAGACGGACAGCATGAACACTGAAGCTTTCTTT. Its protein product is CAISETDSMNTEAFF.

The J gene is TRBJ1-2, the V gene TRBV12-3 or TRBV12-4; maybe TRBD1 (5 bases). V lost 3 bases, J lost 7 bases, and 21 bases lay in between. The CDR3 consists of 16 residues. CDR3: CASSLRGLISGGGYTF. Written as DNA, the CDR3 is TGTGCCAGCAGTTTGAGGGGCCTTATATCCGGAGGTGGCTACACCTTC.

In its sample, this clonotype was seen many times. The chain has TRBV4-3 and TRBJ1-2; D gene ambiguous. Per the germline V gene, CDR1 is LGHNA and CDR2 is YSLEER. The CDR3 spans 13 residues. V dropped 4 bases and J dropped 8 bases, with 14 bases sitting between them. CDR3: CASSPRNVGGYTF. The CDR3 coding sequence is TGCGCCAGCAGCCCACGAAACGTAGGGGGCTACACCTTC.